The 14 T cell receptor beta chains given below trace back to one sample, sequenced in a study of beta chain features in type 1 diabetes. Expressed TCRB transcripts got sequenced, as all isolated RNA was reverse transcribed. Here immunoSEQ multiplex PCR was the method, and the copy in TCRdb shows in-frame clones only, minus some. Here the sample spans approximately 250,000 clones, around an eighth being singletons. The sequencing input was naive CD4+ T cells from blood. The source is a woman in her 40s in good health.

This clone was observed a few times. V gene TRBV2 combines with J gene TRBJ2-7; possible D gene TRBD1, 6 bases. This CDR3 is built from 15 residues. The V gene lost 3 bases and the J gene lost 4 bases, with 16 bases spanning the gap. Per the germline V gene, CDR1 is SNHLY and CDR2 is FYNNEI. CDR3 residues: CASSDLGQPAYEQYF. For the CDR3, the DNA is TGTGCCAGCAGTGACCTTGGACAGCCAGCTTACGAGCAGTACTTC.

The chain combines TRBV5-1 with TRBJ1-3; the D gene is possibly TRBD1 (6 bases). The CDR3 loop spans 18 amino acids. Germline lookup yields CDR1 SGHRS and CDR2 YFSETQ. V lost 4 bases to trimming and J lost 2 bases, with 22 bases between them. CDR3 in amino acids: CASSIDGGQGRAGNTIYF. CDR3 bases: TGCGCCAGCAGCATTGATGGGGGCCAGGGACGGGCTGGAAACACCATATATTTT.

The chain couples TRBV5-1 to TRBJ2-3, with D maybe TRBD1 (5 bases). Germline V gene sequence: CDR1 SGHRS, CDR2 YFSETQ. V was cut by 4 bases and J by 0 bases, with 15 bases left in between. This CDR3 is 16 amino acids long. CDR3 sequence: CASSRGSGASTDTQYF. The DNA of the CDR3 is TGCGCCAGCAGCAGGGGTAGTGGAGCTAGCACAGATACGCAGTATTTT.

V usage is TRBV4-3 and J usage is TRBJ2-2; TRBD2 might be the D (6 bases). This CDR3 comprises 16 residues. Per the germline V gene, CDR1 is LGHNA and CDR2 is YSLEER. With 4 bases removed from V and 0 bases from J, the gap between germline ends came to 12 bases. The CDR3 sequence is CASSPPRRANTGELFF. The CDR3 nucleotides are TGCGCCAGCAGCCCCCCGCGGAGGGCGAACACCGGGGAGCTGTTTTTT.

This clone was seen more than once but under ten times. V is TRBV6-4 and J is TRBJ1-2, with 8 bases fitting TRBD1. In germline, CDR1 is MRHNA, CDR2 SNTAGT. Trimming took 4 bases from V and 4 from J; bases not matched to a gene: 14. The CDR3 has 17 residues. The CDR3 region has the DNA TGTGCCAGCAGTGCCAAGCCCGGACAGGGCTTAATCTATGGCTACACCTTC. This codes for CASSAKPGQGLIYGYTF.

The rearrangement joins TRBV5-4 to TRBJ2-5, with D perhaps matching TRBD1 (6 bases). This CDR3 has 15 residues. The V end lost 2 bases, the J end lost 5 bases, and 16 bases lay between the germline ends. The germline CDR1 and CDR2 sequences are SGHNT and YYREEE (reference sequence). CDR3 region: CASSLKDRFSETQYF. DNA for the CDR3: TGTGCCAGCAGCTTAAAGGACAGATTCTCCGAGACCCAGTACTTC.

This chain links TRBV7-7 with TRBJ2-5, with TRBD2 as a possible D gene (5 bases). V lost 1 base and J 4 bases, leaving 10 bases between the germline ends. Germline lookup yields CDR1 SSHAT and CDR2 FNYEAQ (reference sequence). CDR3 length: 14 residues. The CDR3, as DNA: TGTGCCAGCAGCTTAGTTGGGAGCCCAGAGACCCAGTACTTC. Protein: CASSLVGSPETQYF.

This clone was observed a few times. This CDR3 reads CASSLSSEQFF. DNA for the CDR3: TGTGCCAGCAGCTTGTCGTCTGAGCAGTTCTTC. The chain is built from TRBV5-6 and TRBJ2-1, with D uncertain. With 1 base removed from V and 9 bases from J, the gap between germline ends came to 5 bases. The V gene's germline CDR1 is SGHDT and CDR2 YYEEEE. The CDR3 consists of 11 residues.

V is TRBV27 and J is TRBJ2-3; 9 nucleotides align to TRBD2. CDR1 is MNHEY, CDR2 SMNVEV, per germline (reference sequence). CDR3 length: 14 amino acids. With 2 bases clipped from V and 4 bases from J, the junction kept 1 base outside the gene matches. The CDR3 DNA follows: TGTGCCAGCAGTTTAGCGGGGGGGGCAGATACGCAGTATTTT. It specifies CASSLAGGADTQYF.

The rearrangement links TRBV19 to TRBJ1-5, with unresolved D. V was trimmed by 7 bases and J by 3 bases, leaving 7 bases between them. Germline values: CDR1 LNHDA, CDR2 SQIVND (reference sequence). This CDR3 region has 12 residues. CDR3 bases: TGTGCCAGTATGAGGGCCAATCAGCCCCAGCATTTT. Translating it yields CASMRANQPQHF.

This clone turned up a few times. The chain links TRBV12-5 to TRBJ2-3, with D perhaps matching TRBD1 (5 bases). Germline V gives CDR1 LGHNT, CDR2 FRNRAP. The CDR3 consists of 13 residues. V was pared by 6 bases and J by 2 bases, with 9 bases between. CDR3 sequence: CASGDSLTDTQYF. Written as DNA, the CDR3 is TGTGCTAGTGGAGACAGTCTCACAGATACGCAGTATTTT.

The chain couples TRBV9 to TRBJ1-1; 12 bases line up with TRBD1. The ends lost 5 bases at V and 6 bases at J; junction bases unmatched: 2. CDR1 is SGDLS, CDR2 YYNGEE, per germline. The CDR3 totals 13 residues. CDR3 in amino acids: CASRGQGAAEAFF. In DNA, the CDR3 is TGTGCCAGCAGGGGACAGGGGGCAGCTGAAGCTTTCTTT.

This clone was seen many times. CDR3 sequence (DNA): TGTGCCAGCAGTTTGCGTGATACGCAGTATTTT. This encodes CASSLRDTQYF. The genes are TRBV27 and TRBJ2-3; D gene uncertain. CDR3 size: 11 residues. Germline CDR1 is MNHEY and CDR2 is SMNVEV (reference sequence). V lost 3 bases and J 6 bases, leaving 4 bases between the germline ends.

V and J are TRBV7-2 and TRBJ1-1; 8 bases are a match to TRBD1. Germline V CDR1 and CDR2: SGHTA, FQGNSA. The CDR3 is made up of 14 amino acids. The V segment lost 7 bases and the J segment 2 bases; nucleotides outside the gene matches: 6. The DNA for the CDR3 is TGTGCCAGCACCCCCGGACAGGGTAACACTGAAGCTTTCTTT. This codes for CASTPGQGNTEAFF.